The clone carrying this T cell receptor beta chain is labeled medium-sized. Its antigen remains unidentified. Germline-derived CDR1 and CDR2 are DFQATT and SNEGSKA (reference sequence). V was pared by 0 bases and J by 0 bases, with 11 bases between. This CDR3 comprises 15 residues. This specimen belongs to a study of liver allograft versus peripheral blood T cells. Study-wide context: In transplanted livers, T cell receptor repertoires were compared with those found in the recipients' peripheral blood. Notes on the study in general: Repertoires found inside liver allografts reportedly differed from T cell receptor repertoires in peripheral blood.

Each CDR3 protein is one row after TCRdb ran MiXCR on the reads. Here the sample spans 2,500 or so distinct CDR3 sequences, around 15% being singletons. The origin of this receptor is a human patient who had a liver transplant. The T cells may partly be graft donor cells. The J gene is TRBJ1-1, the V gene TRBV20-1, with no clear D. This CDR3 is CSARDLSQMNTEAFF. The DNA of the CDR3 is TGCAGTGCTAGAGATTTGTCACAGATGAACACTGAAGCTTTCTTT.